Each of the 5 T cell receptor beta chains below was sequenced from the same sample in a study of blood T cell repertoires in COVID-19. Here immunoSEQ multiplex PCR was the method, and the copy in TCRdb shows in-frame clones only, minus some. The sample has roughly 250,000 clones, roughly 84% seen once. Sequenced: peripheral blood. These receptors were taken from a woman in her 40s with active or convalescent COVID-19.

The rearrangement joins TRBV5-6 to TRBJ1-2; a weak D match, TRBD1 (6 bases). Trimming took off 4 bases at V and 4 bases at J, with 23 bases between the two ends. Germline CDR1 is SGHDT and CDR2 is YYEEEE. This CDR3 comprises 17 residues. The CDR3 region is CASSLRQGREPLYGYTF. The CDR3 bases are TGTGCCAGCAGCCTTCGGCAGGGGCGAGAACCCCTCTATGGCTACACCTTC.

Only a few counts were recorded for this clone. The DNA for the CDR3 is TGTGCCAGCAGTCCAATACAGGCTAACACTGAAGCTTTCTTT. Protein sequence: CASSPIQANTEAFF. The rearrangement joins TRBV27 to TRBJ1-1, with TRBD1 as a possible D gene (5 bases). V lost 5 bases to trimming and J lost 2 bases, with 12 bases between them. The CDR3 sequence is 14 residues long. Looked up from germline, CDR1 is MNHEY and CDR2 is SMNVEV (reference sequence).

The chain is built from TRBV6-5 and TRBJ1-2; D possibly corresponds to TRBD1 (6 bases). CDR3 size: 13 residues. Trimming removed 3 bases at V and 8 bases at J, with 13 bases between. The V gene's germline CDR1 is MNHEY and CDR2 SVGAGI. The CDR3 coding sequence is TGTGCCAGCAGTTATCAGGGGACGGGGGGCTACACCTTC. Its translation is CASSYQGTGGYTF.

The chain uses TRBV30 and TRBJ2-3, with 10 bases fitting TRBD1. CDR1 and CDR2 from the germline V gene are GTSNPN and SVGIG (reference sequence). The CDR3 has 14 amino acids. The J segment lost 4 bases and the V segment lost 4 bases, leaving 5 bases of the junction unmatched. As DNA, the CDR3 is TGTGCCTGGAACTGGGACAGGGGTGCAGATACGCAGTATTTT. It codes for CAWNWDRGADTQYF.

The chain links TRBV6-5 to TRBJ1-2; D ambiguous. V dropped 6 bases and J dropped 6 bases, with 11 bases sitting between them. Germline V gives CDR1 MNHEY, CDR2 SVGAGI. The CDR3 spans 12 residues. CDR3 sequence reads: CASSGRGHGYTF. DNA for the CDR3: TGTGCCAGCAGCGGGAGAGGCCATGGCTACACCTTC.